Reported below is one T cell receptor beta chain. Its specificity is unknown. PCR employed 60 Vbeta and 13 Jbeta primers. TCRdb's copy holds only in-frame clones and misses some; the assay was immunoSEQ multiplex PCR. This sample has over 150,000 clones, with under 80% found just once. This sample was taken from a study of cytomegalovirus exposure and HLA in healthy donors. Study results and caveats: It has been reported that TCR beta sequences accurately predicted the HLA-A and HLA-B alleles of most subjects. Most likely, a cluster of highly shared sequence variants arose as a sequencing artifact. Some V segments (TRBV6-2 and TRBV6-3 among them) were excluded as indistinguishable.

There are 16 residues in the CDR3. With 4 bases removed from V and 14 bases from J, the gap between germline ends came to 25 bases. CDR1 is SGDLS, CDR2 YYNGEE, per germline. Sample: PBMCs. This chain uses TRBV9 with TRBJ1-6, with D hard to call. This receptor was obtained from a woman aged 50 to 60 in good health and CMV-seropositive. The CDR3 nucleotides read TGTGCCAGCAGCTCCGAGGGCAGGCACGACCTGAGGACCCTCCACTTT. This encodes CASSSEGRHDLRTLHF.